This T cell receptor beta chain appears in the sequencing data of a study of blood T cell repertoires in COVID-19. Whole-study context: The study drew acute and convalescent COVID-19 samples from the United States, Italy and Spain. Nucleic acid was either cDNA or gDNA, and it came from T cells, B-cell-depleted T cells, or PBMCs.

Trimming removed 4 bases at V and 3 bases at J, with 10 bases between. The CDR3 is 13 amino acids. CDR1 is MNHEY and CDR2 is SVGAGI in the germline V gene. As originally analysed: Estimates of nucleated cell counts were drawn from the amplification of reference gene primers. The repertoire was sequenced with immunoSEQ multiplex PCR; TCRdb's copy has only in-frame clones and lacks some. That table supplies the V and J calls and clone size; D and trimming were determined from the DNA. Among fewer than 300,000 clones listed, approximately 89% were seen once. Seattle's enrolled individuals joined amid active infection and were then monitored longitudinally.

This receptor was identified in a woman younger than 45 with COVID-19, enrolled during active disease. The chain recombines TRBV6-5 with TRBJ2-7; the D is unclear. The sample consisted of peripheral blood. The CDR3 region has the DNA TGTGCCAGCAGTTTAGAGTTCGGCTACGAGCAGTACTTC. Its protein product is CASSLEFGYEQYF.